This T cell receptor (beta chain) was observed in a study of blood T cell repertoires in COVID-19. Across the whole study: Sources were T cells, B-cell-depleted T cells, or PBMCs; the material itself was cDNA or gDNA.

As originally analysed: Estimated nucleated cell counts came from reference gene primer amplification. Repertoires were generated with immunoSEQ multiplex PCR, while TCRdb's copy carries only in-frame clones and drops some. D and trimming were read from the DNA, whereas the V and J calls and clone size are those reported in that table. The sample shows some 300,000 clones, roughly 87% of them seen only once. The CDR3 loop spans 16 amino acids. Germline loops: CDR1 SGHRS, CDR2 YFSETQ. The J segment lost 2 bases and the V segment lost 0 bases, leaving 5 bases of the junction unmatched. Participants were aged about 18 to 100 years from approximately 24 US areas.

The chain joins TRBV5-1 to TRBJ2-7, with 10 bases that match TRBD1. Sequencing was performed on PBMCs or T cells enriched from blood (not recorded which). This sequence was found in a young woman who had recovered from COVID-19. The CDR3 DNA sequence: TGCGCCAGCAGCTTGGCCTTGGGACAGGGGACCTACGAGCAGTACTTC. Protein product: CASSLALGQGTYEQYF.